This TCR beta chain is drawn from a study of OX40 agonist ivuxolimab in advanced cancers. Turning to the study itself: Subjects had a mean age of around 60 years, with a range of 23 to 79; less than 90% were male.

Overall study findings and caveats: Both blood CD4+ and CD8+ T cells showed clonal growth by week 6 at 0.1 to 3.0 mg/kg.

Sequencing used immunoSEQ multiplex PCR; TCRdb keeps in-frame clones, though not all of them. Altogether some 80,000 clones are present, 94% being singletons, with the ten largest covering around 20%. Concerning this clone: What it recognizes is unknown.

Looked up from germline, CDR1 is MGHDK and CDR2 is SYGVNS. The CDR3 consists of 17 residues. Trimming left V 3 bases short and J 0 bases short, with 15 bases between. The sample was CD4+ or CD8+ T cells sorted from blood, taken in a trial of the OX40 agonist ivuxolimab. The chain recombines TRBV25-1 with TRBJ1-3; D may be TRBD1 (6 bases). The sequence derives from an adult with an advanced solid tumor such as melanoma, head and neck, liver or kidney cancer. CDR3 amino acids: CASSERRTVLSGNTIYF. CDR3 sequence (DNA): TGTGCCAGCAGTGAGCGCCGGACAGTGCTCTCTGGAAACACCATATATTTT.